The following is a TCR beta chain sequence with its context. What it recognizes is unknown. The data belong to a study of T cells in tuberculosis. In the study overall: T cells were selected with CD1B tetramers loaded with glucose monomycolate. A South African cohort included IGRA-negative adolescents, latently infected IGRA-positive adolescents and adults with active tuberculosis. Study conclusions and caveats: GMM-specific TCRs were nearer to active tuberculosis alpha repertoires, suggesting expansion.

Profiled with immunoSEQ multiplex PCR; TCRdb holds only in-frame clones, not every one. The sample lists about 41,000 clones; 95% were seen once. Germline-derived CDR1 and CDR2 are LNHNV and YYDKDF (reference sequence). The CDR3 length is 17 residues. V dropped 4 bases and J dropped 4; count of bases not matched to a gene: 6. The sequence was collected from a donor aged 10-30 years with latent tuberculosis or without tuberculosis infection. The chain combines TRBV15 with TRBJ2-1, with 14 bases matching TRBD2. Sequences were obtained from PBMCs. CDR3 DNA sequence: TGTGCCACCAGCATGACTAGCGGGGGGGCGGGTTACAATGAGCAGTTCTTC. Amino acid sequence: CATSMTSGGAGYNEQFF.